This TCR beta chain was captured by sequencing in a study of blood T cell repertoires in COVID-19 (dated by TCRdb to the early 2020s). With respect to the entire study: Samples from collaborators originated in the United States, Italy and Spain and spanned both the acute and convalescent phases of COVID-19. The prospective study material was composed of cDNA or gDNA derived from T cells, B-cell-depleted T cells, or PBMCs. The dataset comprised deeply sampled blood TCRbeta repertoires from subjects exposed to, actively infected with, or recovered from COVID-19. The repertoires were released in a freely available public database meant as a resource for research on the immune response to SARS-CoV-2. The samples were drawn from two sources: the first 160 participants of the ongoing ImmuneRACE study, and 1,200 or so subjects contributed by 6 global collaborators. Nearly every sample came with metadata listing a de-identified subject ID, COVID-19 status, age in years and sex. Where HLA class I and class II types were available, the types were taken from metadata supplied by the sample provider, not from assay-based typing.

As encoded in the germline V gene, CDR1 is KGHSH while CDR2 is LQKENI. V is shortened by 2 bases, J by 1 base, and the region joining them spans 6 bases. Spanning cysteine to phenylalanine, the CDR3 consists of 13 amino acids. Just CDR3 DNA is preserved here, 39 bases in frame from base 1. Paper-wide results and their limitations: The amount of clinical and demographic metadata varied by source and participant and was provided uncurated.

Participants in the prospective study were enrolled through a virtual design, were aged roughly 18 to 90 years, and lived in approximately 25 United States geographic areas. In the prospective study, cohorts were assigned on the basis of participant-reported clinical history obtained from a screening survey and a study questionnaire. Exposed participants had been in contact with someone with a PCR-confirmed or clinician-diagnosed COVID-19 case within 2 weeks of study entry. In the prospective study, whole blood, serum and a nasopharyngeal or oropharyngeal swab were collected from each participant by mobile phlebotomists. Additional blood draws and questionnaires over an approximately two-month period could optionally be provided by prospective study participants. Blood samples from the prospective study were shipped frozen or at room temperature prior to DNA extraction. TCRbeta CDR3 regions were amplified from genomic DNA using the immunoSEQ Assay, a bias-controlled multiplex PCR. For the original study's pipeline: The number of nucleated cells in each sample was estimated by amplification of reference gene primers within the assay. To quantify the absolute abundance of each unique TCRbeta CDR3 rearrangement, sequence reads were collapsed and filtered. For each sample, productive Simpson clonality was calculated by taking the square root of Simpson's diversity index across productive rearrangements. In TCRdb, the immuneACCESS table is reduced to in-frame sequences with V and J assigned. These tables do not hold every clone; where another copy was compared, an unresolved V gene accounts for under half, and the others remain unexplained. The D gene and trimming were derived from the DNA, and the V and J assignments and clone size from that table. In this sample the table shows 150,000 to 200,000 clones, approximately 80% of which occur a single time. The leading ten clones occupy around 5% of the sample.

About this clone: This clone's antigen is unknown. Base qualities are missing; no much larger clone stands one base away.

The TCR comes from a man between 65 and 85 years old who had been exposed to COVID-19. Specimen: PBMCs or T cells enriched from blood (not recorded which). The V gene is TRBV18 and the J gene is TRBJ2-7; the D gene remains uncertain. This receptor has the CDR3 CASSPGKSYEQYF. The bases read TGTGCCAGCTCACCAGGCAAGTCCTACGAGCAGTACTTC.